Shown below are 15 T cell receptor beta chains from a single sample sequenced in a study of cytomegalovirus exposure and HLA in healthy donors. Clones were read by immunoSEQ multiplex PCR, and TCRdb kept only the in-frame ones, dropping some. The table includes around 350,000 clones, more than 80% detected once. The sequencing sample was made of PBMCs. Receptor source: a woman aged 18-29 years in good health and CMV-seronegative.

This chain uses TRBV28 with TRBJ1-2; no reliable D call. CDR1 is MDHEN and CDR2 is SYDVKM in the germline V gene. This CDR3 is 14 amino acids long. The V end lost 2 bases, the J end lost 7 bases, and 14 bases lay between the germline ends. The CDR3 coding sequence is TGTGCCAGCAGTTTAGACAATCACCCAAGTGGCTACACCTTC. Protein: CASSLDNHPSGYTF.

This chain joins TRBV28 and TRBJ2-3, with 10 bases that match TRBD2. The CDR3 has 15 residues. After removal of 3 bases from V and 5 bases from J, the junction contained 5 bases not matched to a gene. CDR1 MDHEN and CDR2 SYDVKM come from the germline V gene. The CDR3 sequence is CASSFEREGLDTQYF. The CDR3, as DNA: TGTGCCAGCAGTTTTGAGCGGGAGGGATTAGATACGCAGTATTTT. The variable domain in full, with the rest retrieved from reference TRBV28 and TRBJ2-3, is DVKVTQSSRYLVKRTGEKVFLECVQDMDHENMFWYRQDPGLGLRLIYFSYDVKMKEKGDIPEGYSVSREKKERFSLILESASTNQTSMYLCASSFEREGLDTQYFGPGTRLTVL.

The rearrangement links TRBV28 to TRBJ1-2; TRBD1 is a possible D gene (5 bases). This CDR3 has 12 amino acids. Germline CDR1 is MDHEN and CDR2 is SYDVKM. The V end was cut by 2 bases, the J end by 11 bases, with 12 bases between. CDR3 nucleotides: TGTGCCAGCAGTTTAAGGGGTGAAGGGTACACCTTC. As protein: CASSLRGEGYTF.

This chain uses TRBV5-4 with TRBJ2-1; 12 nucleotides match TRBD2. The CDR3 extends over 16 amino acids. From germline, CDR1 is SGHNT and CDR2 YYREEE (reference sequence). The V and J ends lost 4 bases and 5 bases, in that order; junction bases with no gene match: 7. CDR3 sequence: CASSRTSGVGDNEQFF. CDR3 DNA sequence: TGTGCCAGCAGCCGGACTAGCGGGGTTGGCGACAATGAGCAGTTCTTC.

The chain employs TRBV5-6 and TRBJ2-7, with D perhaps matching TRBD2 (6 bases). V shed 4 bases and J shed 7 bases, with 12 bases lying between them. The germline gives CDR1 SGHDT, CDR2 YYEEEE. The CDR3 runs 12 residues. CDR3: CASSGGLQEQYF. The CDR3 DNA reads TGTGCCAGCAGCGGGGGGTTGCAGGAGCAGTACTTC. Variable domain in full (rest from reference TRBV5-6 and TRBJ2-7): DAGVTQSPTHLIKTRGQQVTLRCSPKSGHDTVSWYQQALGQGPQFIFQYYEEEERQRGNFPDRFSGHQFPNYSSELNVNALLLGDSALYLCASSGGLQEQYFGPGTRLTVT.

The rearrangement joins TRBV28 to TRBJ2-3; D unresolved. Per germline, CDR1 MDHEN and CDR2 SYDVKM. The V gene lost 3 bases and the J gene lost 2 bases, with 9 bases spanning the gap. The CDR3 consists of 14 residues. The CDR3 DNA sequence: TGTGCCAGCAGTTTGAGGTTGATCACAGATACGCAGTATTTT. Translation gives CASSLRLITDTQYF.

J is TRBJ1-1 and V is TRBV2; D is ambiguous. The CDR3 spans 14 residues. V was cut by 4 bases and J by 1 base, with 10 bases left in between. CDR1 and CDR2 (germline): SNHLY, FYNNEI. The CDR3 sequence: CASSAVKTNTEAFF. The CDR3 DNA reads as TGTGCCAGCAGTGCGGTCAAAACGAACACTGAAGCTTTCTTT.

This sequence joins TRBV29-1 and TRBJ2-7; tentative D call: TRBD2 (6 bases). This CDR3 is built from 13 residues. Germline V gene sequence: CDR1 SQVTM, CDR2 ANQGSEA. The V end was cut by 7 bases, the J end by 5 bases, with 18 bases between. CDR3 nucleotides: TGCAGCGCGGGAGCAGGAGCCGGGGACGAGCAGTACTTC. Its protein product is CSAGAGAGDEQYF.

CDR3 sequence: CASSLQGVDTQYF. The CDR3 coding sequence is TGTGCCAGCAGTTTACAGGGGGTAGATACGCAGTATTTT. V usage is TRBV28 and J usage is TRBJ2-3, with 7 bases aligning to TRBD1. The CDR3 totals 13 residues. Germline V CDR1 and CDR2: MDHEN, SYDVKM. After removal of 2 bases from V and 5 bases from J, the junction contained 1 base not matched to a gene. Combining the CDR3 with reference TRBV28 and TRBJ2-3 gives the whole variable domain DVKVTQSSRYLVKRTGEKVFLECVQDMDHENMFWYRQDPGLGLRLIYFSYDVKMKEKGDIPEGYSVSREKKERFSLILESASTNQTSMYLCASSLQGVDTQYFGPGTRLTVL.

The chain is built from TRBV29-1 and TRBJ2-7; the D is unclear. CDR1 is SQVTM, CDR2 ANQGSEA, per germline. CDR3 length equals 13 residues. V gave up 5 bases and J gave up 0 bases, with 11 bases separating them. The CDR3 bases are TGCAGCGTTCTAGAGCTGAGCTCCTACGAGCAGTACTTC. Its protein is CSVLELSSYEQYF.

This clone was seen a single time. CDR3 coding DNA: TGTGCCAGCAGCCCTGGGACTAGCAGGCAGGAGACCCAGTACTTC. Amino acid sequence: CASSPGTSRQETQYF. This rearrangement joins TRBV28 to TRBJ2-5; TRBD2 matches at 9 bases. The germline CDR1 and CDR2 sequences are MDHEN and SYDVKM. J lost 5 bases, V lost 6 bases, and 10 bases had no gene match. The length of the CDR3 is 15 residues.

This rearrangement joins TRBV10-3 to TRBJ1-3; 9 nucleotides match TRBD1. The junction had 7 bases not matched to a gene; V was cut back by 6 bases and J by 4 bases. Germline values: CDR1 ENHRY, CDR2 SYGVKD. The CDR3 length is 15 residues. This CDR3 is CAISGQGTSGNTIYF. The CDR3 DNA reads TGTGCCATCAGCGGACAGGGGACGTCCGGAAACACCATATATTTT.

The CDR3 DNA sequence: TGCGCCAGCAGCCAAGACCGGACAGGGGGCTTAGGCTACACCTTC. Amino acids: CASSQDRTGGLGYTF. The chain links TRBV4-1 to TRBJ1-2; 11 bases map to TRBD1. The V gene's germline CDR1 is MGHRA and CDR2 YSYEKL. The trim removed 0 bases at V and 8 bases at J, leaving 5 bases unmatched. This CDR3 is built from 15 residues.

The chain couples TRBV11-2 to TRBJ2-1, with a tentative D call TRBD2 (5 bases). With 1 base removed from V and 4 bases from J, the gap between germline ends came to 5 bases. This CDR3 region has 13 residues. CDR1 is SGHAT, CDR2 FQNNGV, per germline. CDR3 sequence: CASSLGGYNEQFF. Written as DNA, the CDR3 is TGTGCCAGCAGCTTAGGAGGGTACAATGAGCAGTTCTTC.

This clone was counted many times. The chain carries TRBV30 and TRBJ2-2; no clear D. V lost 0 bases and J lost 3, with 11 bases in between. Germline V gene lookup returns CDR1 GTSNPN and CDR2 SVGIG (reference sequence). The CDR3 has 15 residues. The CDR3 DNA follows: TGTGCCTGGAGTGTTAGTCGACTCGACACCGGGGAGCTGTTTTTT. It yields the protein CAWSVSRLDTGELFF. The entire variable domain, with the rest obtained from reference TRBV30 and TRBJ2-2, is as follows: SQTIHQWPATLVQPVGSPLSLECTVEGTSNPNLYWYRQAAGRGLQLLFYSVGIGQISSEVPQNLSASRPQDRQFILSSKKLLLSDSGFYLCAWSVSRLDTGELFFGEGSRLTVL.